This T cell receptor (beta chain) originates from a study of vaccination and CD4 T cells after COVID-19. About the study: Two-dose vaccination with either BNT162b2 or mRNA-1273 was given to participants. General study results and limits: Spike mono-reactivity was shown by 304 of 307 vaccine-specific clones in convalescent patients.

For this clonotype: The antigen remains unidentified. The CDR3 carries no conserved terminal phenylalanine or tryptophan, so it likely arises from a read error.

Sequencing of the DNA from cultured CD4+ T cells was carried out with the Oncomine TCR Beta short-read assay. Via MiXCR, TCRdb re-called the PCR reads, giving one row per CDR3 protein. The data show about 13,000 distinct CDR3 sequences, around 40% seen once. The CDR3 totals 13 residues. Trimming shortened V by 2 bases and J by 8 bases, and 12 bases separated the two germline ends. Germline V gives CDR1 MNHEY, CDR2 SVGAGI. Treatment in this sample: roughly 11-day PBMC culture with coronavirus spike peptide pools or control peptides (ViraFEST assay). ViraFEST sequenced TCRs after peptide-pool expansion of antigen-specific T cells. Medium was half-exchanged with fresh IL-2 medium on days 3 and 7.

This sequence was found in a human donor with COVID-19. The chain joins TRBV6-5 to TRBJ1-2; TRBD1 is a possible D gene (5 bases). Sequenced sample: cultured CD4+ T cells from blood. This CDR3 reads CASSYEGARGYTS. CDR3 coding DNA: TGTGCCAGCAGTTACGAAGGGGCGCGAGGCTACACCTCC.